This T cell receptor beta chain was recorded in a study of blood T cells in healthy people across ages. This clonotype has just a few counts. Antigen: not known. Primed by a sample-barcoded 5' primer and a J-beta primer mix, a second PCR proceeded for roughly 6 to 12 cycles. Using its own MiXCR run on the 5' RACE reads, TCRdb lists one record per CDR3 protein. This table has over 950,000 distinct CDR3 sequences, 35% to 45% appearing once. The ends were cut back, 5 bases at V and 7 bases at J, with 12 bases in the middle. Germline-derived CDR1 and CDR2 are SGHAT and FQNNGV. The CDR3 extends over 13 amino acids. The study's findings and limits: In the absence of known donor CMV status, changes in expanded clonotypes were possibly confounded.

The sample was blood. The clonotype was recovered from a man aged 18-30 years in good health. The chain uses TRBV11-2 and TRBJ2-1, with D possibly TRBD2 on 5 matching bases. The CDR3 DNA is TGTGCCAGCAGCCCCTCCCTAGCAAATGAGCAGTTCTTC. Translation: CASSPSLANEQFF.